The 13 T cell receptor beta chains listed next were all sequenced from one sample in a study of metastatic and nonmetastatic thyroid tumors. Ahead of thyroid surgery, no patient had received treatment of any kind. TCRdb redid the clone calls on the PCR reads using MiXCR. The table lists some 21,000 clones, about a quarter of them singletons, with roughly 3.1% in the top ten. The sample was blood. The receptors stem from a male donor with papillary thyroid cancer or a benign thyroid nodule (not recorded which). Some clones in this sample may be carry-over from other donors' samples.

This clone was found many times. The J gene is TRBJ2-3, the V gene TRBV3-1; TRBD2 agrees at 9 bases. Germline V gene lookup returns CDR1 LGHDT and CDR2 YNNKEL (reference sequence). The CDR3 extends over 15 amino acids. Trimming removed 2 bases from V and 11 bases from J; junction bases left unmatched: 11. The CDR3 bases are TGTGCCAGCAGCCAACTAGGACCAGCGGGAGGTGTGCAGTATTTT. As protein: CASSQLGPAGGVQYF.

This clone was detected only a few times. The chain links TRBV10-2 to TRBJ2-6; no clear D gene. This CDR3 is 11 amino acids long. Trimming shortened V by 7 bases and J by 8 bases, and 6 bases separated the two germline ends. Germline CDR1 is WSHSY and CDR2 is SAAADI. CDR3 coding DNA: TGCGCCAGCACGTTCTCCAACGTCCTGACTTTC. Its protein is CASTFSNVLTF.

This clone was detected only once. V usage is TRBV24-1 and J usage is TRBJ2-2, with 8 nucleotides matching TRBD1. The germline gives CDR1 KGHDR, CDR2 SFDVKD. Trimming cost V 2 bases and J 6 bases; bases outside gene matches: 10. This CDR3 is built from 17 residues. Here the CDR3 reads CATSDYKGQARSGELFF. The CDR3 bases are TGTGCCACCAGTGATTACAAGGGACAGGCGCGGTCCGGGGAGCTGTTTTTT.

The rearrangement joins TRBV11-2 to TRBJ2-7, with unresolved D. V shed 5 bases and J shed 4 bases, with 9 bases lying between them. From germline, CDR1 is SGHAT and CDR2 FQNNGV. The CDR3 extends over 12 amino acids. The CDR3 DNA reads TGTGCCAGCAGCGCTGTGAGGTACGAGCAGTACTTC. Amino acid sequence: CASSAVRYEQYF.

This clone appeared a few times. This chain links TRBV6-5 with TRBJ2-3; D possibly uses TRBD1 or TRBD2 (6 bases each). Germline-derived CDR1 and CDR2 are MNHEY and SVGAGI. CDR3 length: 18 residues. The V end was cut by 6 bases, the J end by 5 bases, with 27 bases between. CDR3 region: CASRRGTRRLGSIDTQYF. CDR3 DNA sequence: TGTGCCAGCAGACGCGGGACACGGAGGCTTGGTTCTATAGATACGCAGTATTTT.

This clone has a handful of counts. The chain links TRBV6-4 to TRBJ2-7; TRBD1 is a possible D gene (6 bases). V was shortened by 5 bases and J by 6 bases, with 17 bases between the two germline ends. Looked up from germline, CDR1 is MRHNA and CDR2 is SNTAGT. The CDR3 length is 14 residues. The CDR3 DNA reads as TGTGCCAGCAGTTACGTGGGGGAAGGGGGCGAGCAGTACTTC. Translation gives CASSYVGEGGEQYF.

In its sample, this clone is medium-sized. The chain has TRBV10-3 and TRBJ1-6, with D unclear. The CDR3 runs 15 residues. The V and J ends lost 0 bases and 8 bases respectively, with 11 bases between them. Germline V CDR1 and CDR2: ENHRY, SYGVKD. This CDR3 reads CAISESNGGDSPLHF. As DNA, the CDR3 is TGTGCCATCAGTGAGTCGAATGGCGGGGATTCACCCCTCCACTTT.

This clone was detected only a few times. This chain joins TRBV7-9 and TRBJ2-1, with D uncertain. CDR1 is SEHNR and CDR2 is FQNEAQ in the germline V gene (reference sequence). This CDR3 is 11 amino acids long. V lost 8 bases and J 6 bases, leaving 8 bases between the germline ends. The DNA of the CDR3 is TGTGCCAGCGGGCAAAGCAATGAGCAGTTCTTC. This encodes CASGQSNEQFF.

This clone is classed as medium-sized. V gene TRBV5-1 combines with J gene TRBJ2-1; possibly TRBD1 for D (6 bases). CDR3 length: 13 amino acids. The germline CDR1 and CDR2 sequences are SGHRS and YFSETQ. The ends were cut back, 2 bases at V and 5 bases at J, with 8 bases in the middle. The CDR3 sequence: CASSFGQNNEQFF. In nucleotides, the CDR3 is TGCGCCAGCAGCTTTGGACAGAACAATGAGCAGTTCTTC.

In its sample, this clone was seen many times. This sequence joins TRBV10-3 and TRBJ2-2; D is undetermined. Germline V gives CDR1 ENHRY, CDR2 SYGVKD. There are 13 residues in the CDR3. The V end was cut by 11 bases, the J end by 3 bases, with 13 bases between. As DNA, the CDR3 is TGTGCCTCCAAGGGATTTGACACCGGGGAGCTGTTTTTT. Its translation: CASKGFDTGELFF.

This clone was seen only a few times. This chain uses TRBV5-1 with TRBJ2-1; no reliable D call. The germline V and J ends were trimmed by 1 base and 10 bases, with 9 bases remaining between them. The CDR3 spans 12 residues. Germline lookup yields CDR1 SGHRS and CDR2 YFSETQ. This CDR3 is CASSLSRLEQFF. As DNA, the CDR3 is TGCGCCAGCAGCTTGAGTCGGTTGGAGCAGTTCTTC. Combining the CDR3 with reference TRBV5-1 and TRBJ2-1 gives the whole variable domain KAGVTQTPRYLIKTRGQQVTLSCSPISGHRSVSWYQQTPGQGLQFLFEYFSETQRNKGNFPGRFSGRQFSNSRSEMNVSTLELGDSALYLCASSLSRLEQFFGPGTRLTVL.

This clone was counted ten times or more. J is TRBJ2-1 and V is TRBV4-1, with D unclear. The CDR3 is 16 amino acids. The germline V gene encodes CDR1 MGHRA and CDR2 YSYEKL. Trimming left V 0 bases short and J 2 bases short, with 11 bases between. In nucleotides, the CDR3 is TGCGCCAGCAGCCAAGATGCAGGTTTGACCTACAATGAGCAGTTCTTC. Encoded protein: CASSQDAGLTYNEQFF.

This clone was seen ten or more times. Other DNA sequences of this sample code for an identical CDR3. This rearrangement joins TRBV28 to TRBJ2-4; either TRBD1 or TRBD2 may fit D (5 bases each). Germline values: CDR1 MDHEN, CDR2 SYDVKM. The CDR3 contains 16 residues. The V end was cut by 4 bases, the J end by 3 bases, with 16 bases between. The CDR3 DNA follows: TGTGCCAGCAGTTCCCTAGCAGGGAGTGGCAAAAACATTCAGTACTTC. This gives the protein CASSSLAGSGKNIQYF.